The rows below give T cell receptor beta chains drawn from one sample of a study of blood T cell repertoires in COVID-19. Sequenced by immunoSEQ multiplex PCR; TCRdb stores in-frame clones only, minus some. The table lists approximately 140,000 clones, about 91% of them singletons. The source material was peripheral blood. The receptors shown here come from a human donor in a cohort sampled during active COVID-19. The CDR3 runs from the conserved cysteine through the conserved F or W. D genes are given only for firm matches. The size of a clone is reported for some rows only, either as once, few or many, or as a class for expanded clones.

CDR3nt	CDR3aa	j_gene	d_gene	v_gene	abundance
TGTGCCAGCACCTCCGACGGGCAGGGGGCGAACACCGGGGAGCTGTTTTTT	CASTSDGQGANTGELFF	TRBJ2-2	TRBD1	TRBV5-8	NA
TGTGCCAGCAGTTTACCCCCGATCAAGGTTTGGGACAGGGGGTCCCCAACTAATGAAAAACTGTTTTTT	CASSLPPIKVWDRGSPTNEKLFF	TRBJ1-4	TRBD1	TRBV28	NA
TGTGCCTGGAGTCCCAACACAGATACGCAGTATTTT	CAWSPNTDTQYF	TRBJ2-3	NA	TRBV30	once
TGTGCCAGCAGCCGCGACTTAGCGGGGAGCACCGGGGAGCTGTTTTTT	CASSRDLAGSTGELFF	TRBJ2-2	TRBD2	TRBV7-3	few
TGTGCCAGCAGCTTCGGACAAACCTACACCGGGGAGCTGTTTTTT	CASSFGQTYTGELFF	TRBJ2-2	NA	TRBV11-2	NA
TGTGCCAGCACCGGAAGGAGGGACTACGAGCAGTACTTC	CASTGRRDYEQYF	TRBJ2-7	NA	TRBV2	NA
TGTGCCAGCAGCTCGGGACAGTTCAATCAGCCCCAGCATTTT	CASSSGQFNQPQHF	TRBJ1-5	TRBD1	TRBV9	NA
TGTGCCAGCTTGGACAGGCTCTCGAACAATGAGCAGTTCTTC	CASLDRLSNNEQFF	TRBJ2-1	TRBD1	TRBV2	NA
TGTGCCAGCAGCCCCTGGACAGGGGGCTTCGACACCGGGGAGCTGTTTTTT	CASSPWTGGFDTGELFF	TRBJ2-2	TRBD1	TRBV7-3	NA
TGTGCCAGTAGTATGGGACAGGGGAATAATCAGCCCCAGCATTTT	CASSMGQGNNQPQHF	TRBJ1-5	TRBD1	TRBV19	NA
TGTGCCATCAGTGAGTCGGGACAGGGTGGCCAGCCCCAGCATTTT	CAISESGQGGQPQHF	TRBJ1-5	TRBD1	TRBV10-3	few
TGCGCCAGCAGCGTCACCGGGACAGCCATTAATTCACCCCTCCACTTT	CASSVTGTAINSPLHF	TRBJ1-6	TRBD1	TRBV5-1	few
TGCGCCAGCAGCCAAGATGCCCTAGCGGGGGCCCTTAAAGCCTCCTACAATGAGCAGTTCTTC	CASSQDALAGALKASYNEQFF	TRBJ2-1	TRBD2	TRBV4-3	NA
TGTGCCAGCAGCTTGGGGACAGGGTTTGAAAAACTGTTTTTT	CASSLGTGFEKLFF	TRBJ1-4	TRBD1	TRBV7-9	NA
TGTGCCAGCAGCTTAGGCGGGGAGCAGTACTTC	CASSLGGEQYF	TRBJ2-7	NA	TRBV13	NA
TGTGCCAGCAGCGCATACAGGGTCGGGCCCTATGGCTACACCTTC	CASSAYRVGPYGYTF	TRBJ1-2	NA	TRBV5-8	NA
TGTGCCAGCAGTTTAACCCCAGTTGGTATGAACACTGAAGCTTTCTTT	CASSLTPVGMNTEAFF	TRBJ1-1	NA	TRBV27	once
TGTGCCAGCAGCTTAGTGGACATACCGAACACTGAAGCTTTCTTT	CASSLVDIPNTEAFF	TRBJ1-1	NA	TRBV7-9	NA
TGTGCCAGCAGCCCGGGACAAAATAGCAATCAGCCCCAGCATTTT	CASSPGQNSNQPQHF	TRBJ1-5	NA	TRBV5-8	NA
TGTGCCAGCAGCGTAGGGGCAGGGGGCTTGGAGACCCAGTACTTC	CASSVGAGGLETQYF	TRBJ2-5	TRBD1	TRBV9	NA
TGTGCCAGCAGCTTAGGTCCAACAGGGGTAATGCATGAGCAGTTCTTC	CASSLGPTGVMHEQFF	TRBJ2-1	TRBD1	TRBV11-3	NA
TGTGCCAGCAGTCCGGCAGGGTTCTATCAGCCCCAGCATTTT	CASSPAGFYQPQHF	TRBJ1-5	NA	TRBV6-2/TRBV6-3	once
TGTGCCAGCAGTACCCCGGACAGAACCTACGAGCAGTACTTC	CASSTPDRTYEQYF	TRBJ2-7	NA	TRBV6-5	NA
TGTGCCAGCAGCCGGAGCGGGACCTGGGGGGACGAGCAGTACTTC	CASSRSGTWGDEQYF	TRBJ2-7	TRBD2	TRBV5-4	NA
TGTGCCAGCAGCCAATCGACAGGGCCGAATGAAAAACTGTTTTTT	CASSQSTGPNEKLFF	TRBJ1-4	TRBD1	TRBV16	NA
TGTGCCAGCTCGCAGGCCCCGAATTCACCCCTCCACTTT	CASSQAPNSPLHF	TRBJ1-6	NA	TRBV9	NA
TGCAGCGTTGAACGTGGCAGAATGAACACTGAAGCTTTCTTT	CSVERGRMNTEAFF	TRBJ1-1	NA	TRBV29-1	NA
TGTGCCAGCAGTCTAGCGTTCGGCAATAATTCACCCCTCCACTTT	CASSLAFGNNSPLHF	TRBJ1-6	NA	TRBV6-5	NA
TGCGCCAGCAGCTTAGCCAGGGAAGATGGCTACACCTTC	CASSLAREDGYTF	TRBJ1-2	NA	TRBV5-1	NA